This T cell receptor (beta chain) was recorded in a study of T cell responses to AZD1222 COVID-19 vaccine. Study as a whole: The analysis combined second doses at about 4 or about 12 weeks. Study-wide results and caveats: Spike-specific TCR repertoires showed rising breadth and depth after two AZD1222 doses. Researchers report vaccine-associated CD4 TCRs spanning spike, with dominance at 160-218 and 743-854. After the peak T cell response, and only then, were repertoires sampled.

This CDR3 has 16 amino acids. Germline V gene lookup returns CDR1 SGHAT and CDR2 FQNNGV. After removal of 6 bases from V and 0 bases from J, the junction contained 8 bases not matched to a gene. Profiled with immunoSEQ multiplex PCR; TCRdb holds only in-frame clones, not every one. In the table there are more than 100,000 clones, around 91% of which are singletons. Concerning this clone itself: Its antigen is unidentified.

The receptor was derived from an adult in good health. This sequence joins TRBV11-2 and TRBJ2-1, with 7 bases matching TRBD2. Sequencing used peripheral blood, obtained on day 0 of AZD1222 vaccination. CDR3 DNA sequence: TGTGCCAGCAGTCCAAGCGCGGGGGACTCCTACAATGAGCAGTTCTTC. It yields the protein CASSPSAGDSYNEQFF.